This TCR beta chain was recorded in a study of blood T cell repertoires in COVID-19. Study-wide background: In each case, the material was cDNA or gDNA derived from T cells, B-cell-depleted T cells, or PBMCs.

The germline V gene has CDR1 MNHEY and CDR2 SVGAGI. The CDR3 length is 13 residues. V lost 0 bases, J lost 7 bases, and 9 bases lay in between. As originally analysed: Estimated nucleated cell counts came from reference gene primer amplification. Data came from immunoSEQ multiplex PCR; TCRdb stores just in-frame clones and leaves some out. V, J and clone size reflect that table, while D and trimming were determined from the DNA. The table includes about 110,000 clones, roughly 85% detected once. The clonotype originates from a man in his forties with acute or convalescent COVID-19. Sample: peripheral blood. The V call is TRBV6-5, the J call TRBJ1-1; D gene ambiguous. The CDR3 sequence is CASSYSLAGEAFF. CDR3 nucleotide sequence: TGTGCCAGCAGTTACTCCCTGGCGGGTGAAGCTTTCTTT.